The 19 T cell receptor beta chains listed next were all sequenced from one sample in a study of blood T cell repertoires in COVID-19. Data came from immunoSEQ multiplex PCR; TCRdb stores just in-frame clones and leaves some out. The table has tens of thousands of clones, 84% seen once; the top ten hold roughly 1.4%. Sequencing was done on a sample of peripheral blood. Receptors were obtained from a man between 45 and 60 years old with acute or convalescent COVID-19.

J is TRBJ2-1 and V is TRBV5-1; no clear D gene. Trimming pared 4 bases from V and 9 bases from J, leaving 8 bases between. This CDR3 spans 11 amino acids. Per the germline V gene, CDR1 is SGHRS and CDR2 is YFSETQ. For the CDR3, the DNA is TGCGCCAGCAGCGGCCATACTGAGCAGTTCTTC. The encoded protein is CASSGHTEQFF.

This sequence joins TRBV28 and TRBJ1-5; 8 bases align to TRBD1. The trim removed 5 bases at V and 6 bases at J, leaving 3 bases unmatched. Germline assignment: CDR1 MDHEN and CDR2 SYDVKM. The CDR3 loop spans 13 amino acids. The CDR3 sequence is CASSRQGTQPQHF. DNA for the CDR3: TGTGCCAGCAGTCGACAGGGGACTCAGCCCCAGCATTTT.

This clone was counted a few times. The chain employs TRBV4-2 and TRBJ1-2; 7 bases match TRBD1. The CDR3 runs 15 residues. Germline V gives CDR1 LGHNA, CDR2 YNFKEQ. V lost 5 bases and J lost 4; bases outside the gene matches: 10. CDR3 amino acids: CASSNAHRGGYGYTF. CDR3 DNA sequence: TGTGCCAGCAGCAACGCCCACAGGGGCGGCTATGGCTACACCTTC.

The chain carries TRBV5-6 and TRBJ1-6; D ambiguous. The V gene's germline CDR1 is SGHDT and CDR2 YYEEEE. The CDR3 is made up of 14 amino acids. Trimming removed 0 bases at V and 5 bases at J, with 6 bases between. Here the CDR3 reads CASSLGAHNSPLHF. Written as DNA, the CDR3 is TGTGCCAGCAGCTTGGGGGCGCATAATTCACCCCTCCACTTT. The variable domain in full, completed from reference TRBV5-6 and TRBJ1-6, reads DAGVTQSPTHLIKTRGQQVTLRCSPKSGHDTVSWYQQALGQGPQFIFQYYEEEERQRGNFPDRFSGHQFPNYSSELNVNALLLGDSALYLCASSLGAHNSPLHFGNGTRLTVT.

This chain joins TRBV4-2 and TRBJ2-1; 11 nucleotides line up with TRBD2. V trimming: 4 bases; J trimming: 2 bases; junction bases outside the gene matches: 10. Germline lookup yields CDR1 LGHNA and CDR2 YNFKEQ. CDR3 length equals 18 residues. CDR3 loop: CASSPYSTSGGTYNEQFF. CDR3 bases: TGTGCCAGCAGCCCTTATTCTACTAGCGGGGGAACCTACAATGAGCAGTTCTTC.

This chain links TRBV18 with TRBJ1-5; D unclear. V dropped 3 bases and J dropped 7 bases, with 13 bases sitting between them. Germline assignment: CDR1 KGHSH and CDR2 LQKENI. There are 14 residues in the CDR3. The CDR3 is CASSPPGPNQPQHF. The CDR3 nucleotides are TGTGCCAGCTCACCGCCTGGGCCTAACCAGCCCCAGCATTTT. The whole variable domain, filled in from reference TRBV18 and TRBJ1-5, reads NAGVMQNPRHLVRRRGQEARLRCSPMKGHSHVYWYRQLPEEGLKFMVYLQKENIIDESGMPKERFSAEFPKEGPSILRIQQVVRGDSAAYFCASSPPGPNQPQHFGDGTRLSIL.

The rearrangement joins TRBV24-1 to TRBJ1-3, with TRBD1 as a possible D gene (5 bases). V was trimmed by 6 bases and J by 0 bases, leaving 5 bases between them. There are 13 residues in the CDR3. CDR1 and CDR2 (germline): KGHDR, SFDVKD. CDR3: CATSRGSGNTIYF. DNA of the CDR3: TGTGCCACCAGTAGGGGCTCTGGAAACACCATATATTTT.

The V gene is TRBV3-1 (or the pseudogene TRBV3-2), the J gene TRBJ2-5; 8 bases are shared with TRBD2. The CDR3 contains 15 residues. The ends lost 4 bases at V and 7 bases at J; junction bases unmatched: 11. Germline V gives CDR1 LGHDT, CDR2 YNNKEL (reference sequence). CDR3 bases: TGTGCCAGCAGCCGGGGAGCGGGGGCTGGGCGGACCCAGTACTTC. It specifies CASSRGAGAGRTQYF.

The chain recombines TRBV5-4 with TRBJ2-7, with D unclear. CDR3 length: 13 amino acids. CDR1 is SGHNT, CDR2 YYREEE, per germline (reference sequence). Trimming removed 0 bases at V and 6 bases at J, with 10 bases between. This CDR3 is CASSLERGFEQYF. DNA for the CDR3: TGTGCCAGCAGCTTGGAACGAGGATTCGAGCAGTACTTC.

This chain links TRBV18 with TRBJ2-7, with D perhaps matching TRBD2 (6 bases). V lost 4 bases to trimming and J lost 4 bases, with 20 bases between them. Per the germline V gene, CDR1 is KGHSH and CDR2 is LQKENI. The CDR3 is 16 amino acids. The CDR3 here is CASSQLRDSLSYEQYF. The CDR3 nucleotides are TGTGCCAGCTCACAACTACGGGACTCCTTATCGTACGAGCAGTACTTC.

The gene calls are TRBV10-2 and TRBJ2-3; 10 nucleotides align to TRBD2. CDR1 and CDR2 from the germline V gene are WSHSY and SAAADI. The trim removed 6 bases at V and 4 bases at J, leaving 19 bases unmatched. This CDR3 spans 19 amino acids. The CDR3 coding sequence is TGCGCCAGCAGGGTCGGGTGGGGAAGGGCTAGCGGGAGCCCAGATACGCAGTATTTT. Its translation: CASRVGWGRASGSPDTQYF.

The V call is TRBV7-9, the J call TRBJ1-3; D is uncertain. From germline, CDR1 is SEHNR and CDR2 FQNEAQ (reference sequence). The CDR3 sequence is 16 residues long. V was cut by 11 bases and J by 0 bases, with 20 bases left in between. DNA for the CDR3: TGTGCCCTCTCGCGGAGGCGAACCTCCTCTGGAAACACCATATATTTT. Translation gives CALSRRRTSSGNTIYF.

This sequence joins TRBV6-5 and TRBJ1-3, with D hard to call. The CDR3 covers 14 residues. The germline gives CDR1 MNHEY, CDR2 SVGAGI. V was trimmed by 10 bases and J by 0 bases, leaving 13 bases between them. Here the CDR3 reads CATSRILSGNTIYF. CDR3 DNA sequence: TGTGCCACTTCCAGGATCCTCTCTGGAAACACCATATATTTT.

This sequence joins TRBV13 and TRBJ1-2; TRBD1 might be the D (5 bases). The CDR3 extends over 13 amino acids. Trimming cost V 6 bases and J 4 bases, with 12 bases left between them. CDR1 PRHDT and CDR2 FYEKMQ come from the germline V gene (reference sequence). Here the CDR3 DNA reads TGTGCCAGCAGTGTCCGGGGGTTCTATGGCTACACCTTC. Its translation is CASSVRGFYGYTF. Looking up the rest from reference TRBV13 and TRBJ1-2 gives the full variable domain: AAGVIQSPRHLIKEKRETATLKCYPIPRHDTVYWYQQGPGQDPQFLISFYEKMQSDKGSIPDRFSAQQFSDYHSELNMSSLELGDSALYFCASSVRGFYGYTFGSGTRLTVV.

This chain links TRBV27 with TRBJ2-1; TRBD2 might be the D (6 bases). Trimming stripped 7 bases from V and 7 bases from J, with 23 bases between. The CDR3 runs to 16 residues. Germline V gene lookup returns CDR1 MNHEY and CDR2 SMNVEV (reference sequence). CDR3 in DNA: TGTGCCAGCACCTCACAAGGAGGGCCGGGTAAAAATGAGCAGTTCTTC. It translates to CASTSQGGPGKNEQFF.

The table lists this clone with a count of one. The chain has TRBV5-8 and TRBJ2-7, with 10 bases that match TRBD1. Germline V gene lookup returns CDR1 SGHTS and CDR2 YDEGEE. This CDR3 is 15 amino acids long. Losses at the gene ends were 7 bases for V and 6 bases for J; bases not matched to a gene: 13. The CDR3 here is CASQRRQGAGGEQYF. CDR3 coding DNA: TGTGCCAGCCAACGCCGACAGGGGGCCGGCGGCGAGCAGTACTTC.

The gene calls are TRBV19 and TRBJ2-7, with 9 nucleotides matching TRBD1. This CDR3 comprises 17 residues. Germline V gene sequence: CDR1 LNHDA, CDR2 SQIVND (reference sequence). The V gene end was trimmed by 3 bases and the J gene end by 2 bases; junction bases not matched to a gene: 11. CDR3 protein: CASSIEIRGQGTYEQYF. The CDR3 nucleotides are TGTGCCAGTAGTATCGAAATCAGAGGACAGGGGACCTACGAGCAGTACTTC.

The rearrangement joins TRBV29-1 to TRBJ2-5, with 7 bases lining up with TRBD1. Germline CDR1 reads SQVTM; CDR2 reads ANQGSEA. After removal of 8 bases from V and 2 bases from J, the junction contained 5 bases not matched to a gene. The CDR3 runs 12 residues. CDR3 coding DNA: TGCAGCTGGGGACAGAAGCAAGAGACCCAGTACTTC. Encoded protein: CSWGQKQETQYF.

In DNA, the CDR3 is TGTGCCAGCAGTCGGGCTTCAACAGGGTACACCGGGGAGCTGTTTTTT. Protein sequence: CASSRASTGYTGELFF. The rearrangement links TRBV6-2 or TRBV6-3 to TRBJ2-2; weak D call: TRBD1 (6 bases). CDR1 and CDR2 (germline): MNHEY, SVGEGT. Trimming took off 5 bases at V and 3 bases at J, with 16 bases between the two ends. The CDR3 is 16 residues long.